This TCR beta chain was sequenced in a study of blood T cell repertoires in COVID-19. The CDR3 runs 13 residues. The ends were cut back, 2 bases at V and 4 bases at J, with 5 bases in the middle. The germline V gene has CDR1 SEHNR and CDR2 FQNEAQ (reference sequence). Method: immunoSEQ multiplex PCR; TCRdb's copy keeps in-frame clones and lacks some. This table has a few hundred thousand clones, around 85% appearing once. This rearrangement joins TRBV7-9 to TRBJ1-4; D not resolved. The receptor was derived from a woman between 18 and 30 years old with acute or convalescent COVID-19. Specimen: peripheral blood. The CDR3 DNA follows: TGTGCCAGCAGCTTACAGGTTAATGAAAAACTGTTTTTT. Amino acids: CASSLQVNEKLFF.